This T cell receptor (beta chain) was profiled in a study of T-cell reconstitution after alpha-beta-depleted transplantation in children. The TCRbeta library was prepared with unique molecular identifiers. TCRdb independently ran MiXCR on the PCR reads; one entry per CDR3 protein. The sample records about 610,000 distinct CDR3 sequences, more than 9% being singletons. In this sample, this clonotype turned up many times. The specimen comprised PBMCs from the stem cell graft donor, sampled from the stem cell graft. This receptor was obtained from a human donor who donated a stem cell graft to a child with acute myeloid leukemia.

The CDR3 DNA follows: TGTGCCACCAGCAGAGCCCGTTACAATGAGCAGTTCTTC. This gives the protein CATSRARYNEQFF. The rearrangement uses TRBV15 and TRBJ2-1; no reliable D call. This CDR3 has 13 residues. Trimming removed 1 base from V and 4 bases from J, with 5 bases in between. Germline CDR1 reads LNHNV; CDR2 reads YYDKDF (reference sequence). Variable domain in full (rest from reference TRBV15 and TRBJ2-1): DAMVIQNPRYQVTQFGKPVTLSCSQTLNHNVMYWYQQKSSQAPKLLFHYYDKDFNNEADTPDNFQSRRPNTSFCFLDIRSPGLGDTAMYLCATSRARYNEQFFGPGTRLTVL.